This paragraph reports one TCR beta chain. Its matching antigen is unknown. The source of the sample is a study of T-cell reconstitution after alpha-beta-depleted transplantation in children. Whole-study results and caveats: In some patients, recipient T cells and intrathymic progenitors surviving conditioning explained high day-60 diversity. After one year, T-cell counts and TCRbeta diversity mostly came from new T cells. Approximately two months post-transplant, alpha-beta T cells reportedly originated from several hundred expanded graft clones.

Trimming took 6 bases from V and 4 from J, leaving 13 bases between them. The CDR3 sequence is 13 residues long. Germline-derived CDR1 and CDR2 are DFQATT and SNEGSKA (reference sequence). This sample's TCRbeta library carried unique molecular identifier barcodes. TCRdb reprocessed the PCR reads with MiXCR, giving one entry per CDR3 protein. The sample comprises 200,000 to 250,000 distinct CDR3 sequences, roughly 23% of which are singletons, and roughly 2.7% rests with the top ten. Sequences were derived from PBMCs, sampled before TCRalphabeta/CD19-depleted stem cell transplant. This TCR was sampled from a girl aged 2 to 9 with Fanconi anemia, due to receive a stem cell transplant. This chain links TRBV20-1 with TRBJ2-4; the D gene is possibly TRBD1 (7 bases). In DNA form, the CDR3 reads TGCAGTGCCCCGGGGGACAGAAAAAACATTCAGTACTTC. Amino acid sequence: CSAPGDRKNIQYF.